This T cell receptor beta chain was profiled in a study of tumor-infiltrating lymphocytes in primary liver carcinoma. The authors made TCR beta cDNA from roughly 480 ng total RNA with a constant-region primer. Three nested multiplex PCR rounds, a slightly modified ARM-PCR, produced the libraries for TCR beta. Each of the first two PCR rounds ran approximately 9 cycles with TRBV1-TRBV30 forward and C-beta reverse primers. TCRdb processed the multiplex PCR reads anew with MiXCR; each CDR3 protein has one entry. This table has 250,000 to 350,000 distinct CDR3 sequences, around three fifths appearing once. The length of the CDR3 is 18 residues. With 3 bases clipped from V and 3 bases from J, the junction kept 13 bases outside the gene matches. Per germline, CDR1 MDHEN and CDR2 SYDVKM. This clonotype appeared a few times. Germline DNA was also extracted, while the blood RNA originated from unsorted whole blood.

The sample consisted of peripheral blood. The clonotype comes from a woman aged 30 to 39 with primary liver carcinoma and hepatitis B virus infection. The chain combines TRBV28 with TRBJ1-5, with 8 positions matching TRBD1. CDR3 nucleotide sequence: TGTGCCAGCAGTTTTTCCAACAGGGGGAGACTATACAATCAGCCCCAGCATTTT. Its protein product is CASSFSNRGRLYNQPQHF.